Reported below is one T cell receptor beta chain. The data were taken from a study of blood T cell repertoires in COVID-19. For the study at large: COVID-19 samples from acute and convalescent phases originated in the United States, Italy and Spain. T cells, B-cell-depleted T cells, or PBMCs provided the cDNA or gDNA that served as material.

CDR3 size: 17 residues. Germline trimming cut 4 bases from V and 6 bases from J; bases unmatched to any gene: 11. The germline V gene has CDR1 SGHRS and CDR2 YFSETQ. Per the original methods: The assay estimated nucleated cells by amplifying reference gene primers. Assay used: immunoSEQ multiplex PCR; TCRdb lists only in-frame clones, some missing. V and J calls plus clone size are reproduced from that table; the DNA served to infer D and trimming. The sample contains 300,000 to 450,000 clones, around nine tenths of which appear only once. Material for sequencing was peripheral blood. The sequence derives from a human donor in a cohort sampled during active COVID-19. V and J are TRBV5-1 and TRBJ2-1; 12 positions match TRBD2. The CDR3 DNA reads as TGCGCCAGCAGCCCCACGACTAGCGGGGGACCCTCCAATGAGCAGTTCTTC. Residues: CASSPTTSGGPSNEQFF. Looking up the rest from reference TRBV5-1 and TRBJ2-1 gives the full variable domain: KAGVTQTPRYLIKTRGQQVTLSCSPISGHRSVSWYQQTPGQGLQFLFEYFSETQRNKGNFPGRFSGRQFSNSRSEMNVSTLELGDSALYLCASSPTTSGGPSNEQFFGPGTRLTVL.